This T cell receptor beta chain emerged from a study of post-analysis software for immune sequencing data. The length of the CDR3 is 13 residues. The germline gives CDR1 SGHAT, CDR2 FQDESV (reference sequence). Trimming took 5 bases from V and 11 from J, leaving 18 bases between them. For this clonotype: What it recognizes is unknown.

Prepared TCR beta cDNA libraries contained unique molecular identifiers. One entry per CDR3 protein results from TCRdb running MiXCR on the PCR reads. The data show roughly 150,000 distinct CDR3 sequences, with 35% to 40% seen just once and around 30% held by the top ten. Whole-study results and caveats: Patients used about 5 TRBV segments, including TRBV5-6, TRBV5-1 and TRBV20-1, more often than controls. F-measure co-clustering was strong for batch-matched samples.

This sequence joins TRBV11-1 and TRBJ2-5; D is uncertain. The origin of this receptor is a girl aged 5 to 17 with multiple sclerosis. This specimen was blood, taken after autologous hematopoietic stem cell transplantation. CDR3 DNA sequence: TGTGCCAGCAGCCCACAGTACGGGTCGCAGCAGTACTTC. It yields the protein CASSPQYGSQQYF.